The present entry profiles one T cell receptor beta chain with its context. As yet, its antigen is unknown. The entry originates in a study of cytomegalovirus exposure and HLA in healthy donors. Study-wide points: The study assumed roughly uniform donor sequencing depth for presence/absence analyses. In a later analysis, a missense DCLRE1C variant was linked to TCR beta V- and J-gene trimming. In an earlier analysis, most TCR beta V segments were productive about 87% or about 30% of the time.

PCR used 60 Vbeta primers and 13 Jbeta primers. Produced via immunoSEQ multiplex PCR; TCRdb's table is partial and in-frame only. Of around 170,000 clones listed, over 60% are singletons. Per germline, CDR1 MNHEY and CDR2 SMNVEV (reference sequence). After removal of 6 bases from V and 4 bases from J, the junction contained 14 bases not matched to a gene. There are 16 residues in the CDR3. This TCR came from a girl aged 10-17 years in good health and CMV-seronegative. The chain joins TRBV27 to TRBJ1-2; 7 positions agree with TRBD1. The sample comprised PBMCs. DNA of the CDR3: TGTGCCAGCAGAAGATCCGGAGGAGGGGGCAGCTATGGCTACACCTTC. Encoded protein: CASRRSGGGGSYGYTF.